A selection of T cell receptor beta chains follows, all from one sample in a study of cytomegalovirus exposure and HLA in healthy donors. Measured with immunoSEQ multiplex PCR; TCRdb has only the in-frame clones, and not every one. The sample includes approximately 130,000 clones, 64% of them seen just once. Input material: PBMCs. The receptors were gathered from a woman in her thirties or forties in good health and CMV-seronegative. CDR3s include the opening cysteine and the closing phenylalanine or tryptophan. Each record gives: V gene, D gene, CDR3 length, CDR3 protein. The D gene is left open where the match is weak.

V gene: TRBV5-4; D gene: .; CDR3 length: 17; CDR3 protein: CASSLAKGPNLNTEAFF
V gene: TRBV4-1; D gene: TRBD2; CDR3 length: 15; CDR3 protein: CASSQVARGAYEQYF
V gene: TRBV5-6; D gene: .; CDR3 length: 16; CDR3 protein: CASSLGGGRLRAEAFF
V gene: TRBV19; D gene: TRBD1; CDR3 length: 14; CDR3 protein: CASRTGDNADTQYF
V gene: TRBV7-9; D gene: .; CDR3 length: 18; CDR3 protein: CASSLGLTVNHLQETQYF
V gene: TRBV4-3; D gene: TRBD1; CDR3 length: 15; CDR3 protein: CASSPGTENVETQYF
V gene: TRBV6-1; D gene: .; CDR3 length: 14; CDR3 protein: CASSEAPGNYGYTF
V gene: TRBV2; D gene: .; CDR3 length: 16; CDR3 protein: CASRVKGSASYSEQFF
V gene: TRBV6-5; D gene: .; CDR3 length: 13; CDR3 protein: CASSYSVAESYTF
V gene: TRBV30; D gene: .; CDR3 length: 15; CDR3 protein: CAWTGDPTHQEKLFF
V gene: TRBV10-3; D gene: TRBD1; CDR3 length: 17; CDR3 protein: CAIDKQDRGSPTGELFF
V gene: TRBV30; D gene: TRBD1; CDR3 length: 15; CDR3 protein: CAWSVGQVWGTEAFF
V gene: TRBV19; D gene: .; CDR3 length: 14; CDR3 protein: CASSIGRLPDGYTF
V gene: TRBV6-6; D gene: TRBD2; CDR3 length: 16; CDR3 protein: CASSYRTSGGAIEQFF
V gene: TRBV9; D gene: .; CDR3 length: 15; CDR3 protein: CASSVGLAMIYEQYF
V gene: TRBV6-1; D gene: TRBD1; CDR3 length: 14; CDR3 protein: CASSGTGWGEKLFF
V gene: TRBV15; D gene: .; CDR3 length: 13; CDR3 protein: CATSKEGPYEQYF
V gene: TRBV28; D gene: TRBD2; CDR3 length: 15; CDR3 protein: CASGGDRGFQETQYF
V gene: TRBV7-9; D gene: TRBD1; CDR3 length: 16; CDR3 protein: CATLRTGTANTGELFF
V gene: TRBV2; D gene: .; CDR3 length: 14; CDR3 protein: CASNILTGNTEAFF
V gene: TRBV6-1; D gene: .; CDR3 length: 15; CDR3 protein: CASSENPSRTGELFF
V gene: TRBV6-1; D gene: .; CDR3 length: 13; CDR3 protein: CASNPGSADTQYF
V gene: TRBV5-1; D gene: .; CDR3 length: 14; CDR3 protein: CASSFGDNSYEQYF
V gene: TRBV7-8; D gene: .; CDR3 length: 13; CDR3 protein: CASSHPGGNEQFF
V gene: TRBV7-9; D gene: .; CDR3 length: 14; CDR3 protein: CASSPWTNRVEAFF
V gene: TRBV4-3; D gene: .; CDR3 length: 15; CDR3 protein: CASSQDGGAGNTIYF
V gene: TRBV6-1; D gene: TRBD2; CDR3 length: 18; CDR3 protein: CASSEALDSGGLYNEQFF
V gene: TRBV19; D gene: TRBD1; CDR3 length: 13; CDR3 protein: CASAGTAYNEQFF
V gene: TRBV19; D gene: .; CDR3 length: 13; CDR3 protein: CASSGTNSYEQYF
V gene: TRBV28; D gene: .; CDR3 length: 15; CDR3 protein: CASTRRGLIPYEQYF
V gene: TRBV4-2; D gene: TRBD2; CDR3 length: 18; CDR3 protein: CASSLTGAASGGHNEQFF
V gene: TRBV27; D gene: .; CDR3 length: 13; CDR3 protein: CASSLGSKAEAFF
V gene: TRBV27; D gene: TRBD1; CDR3 length: 17; CDR3 protein: CASSPRGTSGQSYEQYF
V gene: TRBV20-1; D gene: .; CDR3 length: 11; CDR3 protein: CSSPESEKLFF
V gene: TRBV11-3; D gene: TRBD2; CDR3 length: 16; CDR3 protein: CASSPAGTSGYNEQFF
V gene: TRBV13; D gene: .; CDR3 length: 15; CDR3 protein: CASSLNQDVTDGYTF
V gene: TRBV12-1; D gene: .; CDR3 length: 18; CDR3 protein: CASSARGGAPQSFQPQHF
V gene: TRBV5-1; D gene: .; CDR3 length: 14; CDR3 protein: CASSLISRFTEAFF
V gene: TRBV19; D gene: .; CDR3 length: 16; CDR3 protein: CASSIEGARDTGELFF
V gene: TRBV6-6; D gene: .; CDR3 length: 14; CDR3 protein: CASSPSVATDTQYF
V gene: TRBV7-2; D gene: .; CDR3 length: 11; CDR3 protein: CASSSRYEQYF
V gene: TRBV27; D gene: .; CDR3 length: 13; CDR3 protein: CASSPNTDTEAFF
V gene: TRBV11-2; D gene: .; CDR3 length: 14; CDR3 protein: CASSLARSINEQFF
V gene: TRBV7-3; D gene: .; CDR3 length: 13; CDR3 protein: CASSLAKGFEAFF
V gene: TRBV9; D gene: TRBD1; CDR3 length: 15; CDR3 protein: CASNVGDRDNYGYTF
V gene: TRBV30; D gene: TRBD1; CDR3 length: 17; CDR3 protein: CAWSGRDRGLLVEPQHF
V gene: TRBV10-3; D gene: .; CDR3 length: 15; CDR3 protein: CAISESGRGGTEAFF
V gene: TRBV5-1; D gene: TRBD1; CDR3 length: 15; CDR3 protein: CASSLAGTGSYEQYF
V gene: TRBV30; D gene: TRBD1; CDR3 length: 11; CDR3 protein: CAWSRQGKLFF
V gene: TRBV9; D gene: .; CDR3 length: 13; CDR3 protein: CASSVEGQGGAFF
V gene: TRBV28; D gene: .; CDR3 length: 14; CDR3 protein: CASSLSQGNYEQYF
V gene: TRBV7-2; D gene: TRBD2; CDR3 length: 17; CDR3 protein: CASSLASVLALSYEQYF
V gene: TRBV2; D gene: TRBD1; CDR3 length: 12; CDR3 protein: CASSEQGDKLFF
V gene: TRBV7-9; D gene: TRBD1; CDR3 length: 13; CDR3 protein: CASSFGQGAEAFF
V gene: TRBV7-2; D gene: .; CDR3 length: 15; CDR3 protein: CASSLAPGFGNTIYF
V gene: TRBV10-2; D gene: .; CDR3 length: 16; CDR3 protein: CASSPPLQGGNYGYTF
V gene: TRBV9; D gene: TRBD2; CDR3 length: 15; CDR3 protein: CASSVAAGVQETQYF